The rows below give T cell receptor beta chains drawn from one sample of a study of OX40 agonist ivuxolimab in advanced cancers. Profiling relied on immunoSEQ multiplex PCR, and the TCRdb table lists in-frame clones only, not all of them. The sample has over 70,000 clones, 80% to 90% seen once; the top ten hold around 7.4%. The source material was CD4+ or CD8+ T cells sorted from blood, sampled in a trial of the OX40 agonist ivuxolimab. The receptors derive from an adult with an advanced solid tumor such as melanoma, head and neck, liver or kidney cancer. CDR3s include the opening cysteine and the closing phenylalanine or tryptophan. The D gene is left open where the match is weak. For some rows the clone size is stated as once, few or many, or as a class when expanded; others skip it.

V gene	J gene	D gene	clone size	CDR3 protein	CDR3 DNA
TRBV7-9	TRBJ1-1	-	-	CASSSTGLNTEAFF	TGTGCCAGCAGCAGTACAGGGTTGAACACTGAAGCTTTCTTT
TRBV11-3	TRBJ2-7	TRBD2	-	CASSLTGTSGSYEQYF	TGTGCCAGCAGCTTAACCGGGACTAGCGGATCCTACGAGCAGTACTTC
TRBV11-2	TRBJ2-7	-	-	CASSSGTAYEQYF	TGTGCCAGCAGTTCTGGGACTGCCTACGAGCAGTACTTC
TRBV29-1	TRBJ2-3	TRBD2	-	CSVRGSGTDTQYF	TGCAGCGTTCGCGGGAGCGGCACAGATACGCAGTATTTT
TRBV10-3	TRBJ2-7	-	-	CAISPALSSYEQYF	TGTGCCATCAGTCCGGCCCTGAGCTCCTACGAGCAGTACTTC
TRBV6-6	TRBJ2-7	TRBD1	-	CASSYPGTGIYEQYF	TGTGCCAGCAGTTACCCCGGGACAGGGATCTACGAGCAGTACTTC
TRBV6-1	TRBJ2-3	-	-	CASSEYQRQTDTQYF	TGTGCCAGCAGCGAATACCAAAGACAGACAGATACGCAGTATTTT
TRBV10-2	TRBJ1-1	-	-	CASSDGVTAFF	TGCGCCAGCAGCGATGGGGTTACGGCTTTCTTT
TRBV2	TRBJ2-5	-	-	CACTRQETQYF	TGTGCCTGTACTCGTCAAGAGACCCAGTACTTC
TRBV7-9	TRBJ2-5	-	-	CASSLWQGLQETQYF	TGTGCCAGCAGCTTGTGGCAGGGCTTACAAGAGACCCAGTACTTC
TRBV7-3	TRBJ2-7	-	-	CASSLGDSYEQYF	TGTGCCAGCAGCTTAGGGGACTCCTACGAGCAGTACTTC
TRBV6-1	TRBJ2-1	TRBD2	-	CASSPTSGSMVEQFF	TGTGCCAGCAGCCCTACTAGCGGGAGTATGGTGGAGCAGTTCTTC
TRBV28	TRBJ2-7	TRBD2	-	CASNWRPGLASYEQYF	TGTGCCAGCAACTGGCGGCCGGGACTAGCCTCCTACGAGCAGTACTTC
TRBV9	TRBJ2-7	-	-	CASSVGVLPYEQYF	TGTGCCAGCAGCGTAGGTGTTTTACCCTACGAGCAGTACTTC
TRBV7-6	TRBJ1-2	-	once	CASSLGSGSAGIFYGYTF	TGTGCCAGCAGCTTAGGGTCCGGGAGTGCAGGGATATTCTATGGCTACACCTTC
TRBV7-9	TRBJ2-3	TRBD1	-	CASSLVGTGEDTQYF	TGTGCCAGCAGCTTGGTTGGGACAGGGGAGGATACGCAGTATTTT
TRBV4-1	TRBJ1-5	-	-	CASSQDGRGNQPQHF	TGCGCCAGCAGCCAAGACGGACGAGGGAATCAGCCCCAGCATTTT
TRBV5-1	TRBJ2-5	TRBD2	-	CASSLPTSGETQYF	TGCGCCAGCAGCTTGCCGACTAGCGGAGAGACCCAGTACTTC
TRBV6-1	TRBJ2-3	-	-	CASRGSSLGTDTQYF	TGTGCCAGCAGGGGCTCCTCTCTTGGCACAGATACGCAGTATTTT
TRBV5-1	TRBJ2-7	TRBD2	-	CASSLAHGRENTYEQYF	TGCGCCAGCAGCTTGGCCCACGGGCGGGAGAACACCTACGAGCAGTACTTC
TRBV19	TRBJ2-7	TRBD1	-	CASSLLGTGQGSYEQYF	TGTGCCAGTAGTCTCCTGGGGACAGGCCAAGGGAGTTACGAGCAGTACTTC
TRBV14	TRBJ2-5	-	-	CASSQPRGPRGETQYF	TGTGCCAGCAGCCAACCCCGGGGACCTAGAGGAGAGACCCAGTACTTC
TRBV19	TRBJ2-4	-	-	CASSISAAEIAKNIQYF	TGTGCCAGTAGTATATCTGCGGCTGAGATAGCCAAAAACATTCAGTACTTC
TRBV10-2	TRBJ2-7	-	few	CASRTGYEQYF	TGCGCCAGCAGAACAGGATACGAGCAGTACTTC
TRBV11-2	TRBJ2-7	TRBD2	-	CASSVTNLIAGGVYEQYF	TGTGCCAGCAGCGTAACCAATCTTATAGCGGGAGGAGTCTACGAGCAGTACTTC
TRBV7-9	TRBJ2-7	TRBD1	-	CASSQGGRVHEQYF	TGTGCCAGCAGCCAAGGGGGCAGGGTTCACGAGCAGTACTTC
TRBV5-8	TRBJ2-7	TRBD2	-	CASSLELAIYEQYF	TGTGCCAGCAGCTTGGAACTAGCGATCTACGAGCAGTACTTC
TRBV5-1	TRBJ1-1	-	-	CASSWSQRIMNTEAFF	TGCGCCAGCAGTTGGAGTCAGCGGATTATGAACACTGAAGCTTTCTTT
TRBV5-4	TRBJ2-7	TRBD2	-	CASSSGGAGLSTYEQYF	TGTGCCAGCAGCTCCGGGGGAGCGGGACTGAGCACCTACGAGCAGTACTTC
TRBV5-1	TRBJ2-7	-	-	CASSLRGYEQYF	TGCGCCAGCAGCCTGAGGGGTTACGAGCAGTACTTC
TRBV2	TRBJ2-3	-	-	CASILLDLKEDTQYF	TGTGCCAGCATCCTACTAGATCTCAAGGAAGATACGCAGTATTTT
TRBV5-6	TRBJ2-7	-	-	CASSLDSGHSYEQYF	TGTGCCAGCAGCTTGGACAGCGGTCACTCCTACGAGCAGTACTTC
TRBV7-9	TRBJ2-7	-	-	CASSFVDSEYEQYF	TGTGCCAGCAGCTTCGTAGACTCCGAATACGAGCAGTACTTC
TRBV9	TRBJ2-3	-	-	CASSVGGFRGHLVTDTQYF	TGTGCCAGCAGCGTAGGGGGATTTAGGGGACACCTAGTCACAGATACGCAGTATTTT
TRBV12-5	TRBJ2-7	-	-	CASGYGHTGGYEQYF	TGTGCTAGTGGATACGGACACACCGGAGGGTACGAGCAGTACTTC
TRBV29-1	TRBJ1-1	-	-	CSVEKWGNTEAFF	TGCAGCGTTGAGAAGTGGGGGAACACTGAAGCTTTCTTT
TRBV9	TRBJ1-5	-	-	CASSVGGGGQPQHF	TGTGCCAGCAGCGTAGGGGGGGGCGGGCAGCCCCAGCATTTT
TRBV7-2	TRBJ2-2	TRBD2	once	CASSLAGGYTGELFF	TGTGCCAGCAGCTTAGCGGGAGGGTACACCGGGGAGCTGTTTTTT
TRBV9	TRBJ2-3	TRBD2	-	CASSVREEPDTQYF	TGTGCCAGCAGCGTGCGGGAGGAGCCAGATACGCAGTATTTT
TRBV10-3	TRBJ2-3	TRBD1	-	CAIKSAGQGISTDTQYF	TGTGCCATCAAATCGGCGGGACAGGGGATTTCCACAGATACGCAGTATTTT
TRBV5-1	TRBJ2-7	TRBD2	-	CASSLRTSVHEQYF	TGCGCCAGCAGCCTTAGGACTAGCGTTCACGAGCAGTACTTC
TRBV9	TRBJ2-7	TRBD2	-	CASSVASGSYEQYF	TGTGCCAGCAGCGTAGCTAGCGGGTCCTACGAGCAGTACTTC
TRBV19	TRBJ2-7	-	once	CASSIDEKGFMESYEQYF	TGTGCCAGTAGTATAGATGAGAAGGGGTTTATGGAGAGTTACGAGCAGTACTTC
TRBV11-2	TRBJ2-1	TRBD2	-	CASSLRAGGTYNEQFF	TGTGCCAGCAGCTTAAGAGCGGGAGGGACCTACAATGAGCAGTTCTTC
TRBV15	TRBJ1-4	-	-	CATSRDLGGNEKLFF	TGTGCCACCAGCAGAGATCTCGGTGGTAATGAAAAACTGTTTTTT
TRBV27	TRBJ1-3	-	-	CASSSGGPGNTIYF	TGTGCCAGCAGTTCTGGGGGCCCTGGAAACACCATATATTTT
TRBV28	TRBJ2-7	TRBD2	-	CASSPGGGLPYEQYF	TGTGCCAGCAGTCCCGGCGGGGGGCTCCCCTACGAGCAGTACTTC
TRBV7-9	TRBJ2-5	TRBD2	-	CASSRFSGSPQETQYF	TGTGCCAGCAGCCGTTTTAGCGGGAGCCCGCAAGAGACCCAGTACTTC
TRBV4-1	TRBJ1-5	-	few	CASSQVGVSNQPQHF	TGCGCCAGCAGCCAAGTAGGGGTGAGCAATCAGCCCCAGCATTTT
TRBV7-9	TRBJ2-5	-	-	CASSLFSETQYF	TGTGCCAGCAGCTTATTTAGCGAGACCCAGTACTTC
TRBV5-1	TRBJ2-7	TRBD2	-	CASSLALAVYEQYF	TGCGCCAGCAGCTTGGCCCTAGCGGTCTACGAGCAGTACTTC
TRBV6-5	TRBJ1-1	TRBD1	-	CASRGTGARAFF	TGTGCCAGCAGGGGGACAGGGGCTCGAGCTTTCTTT
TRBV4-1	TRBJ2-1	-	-	CASSQVNMVSYNEQFF	TGCGCCAGCAGCCAAGTGAACATGGTCTCCTACAATGAGCAGTTCTTC
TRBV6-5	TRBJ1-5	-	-	CASSYIQGPQPQHF	TGTGCCAGCAGTTACATACAGGGCCCTCAGCCCCAGCATTTT
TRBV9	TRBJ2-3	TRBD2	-	CASSDPMSGRGWDTQYF	TGTGCCAGCAGCGATCCCATGAGCGGGAGGGGTTGGGATACGCAGTATTTT
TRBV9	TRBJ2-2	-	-	CASSVGATGELFF	TGTGCCAGCAGCGTAGGAGCGACCGGGGAGCTGTTTTTT
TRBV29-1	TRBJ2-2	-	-	CSVQSTSNTGELFF	TGCAGCGTTCAGAGCACCTCGAACACCGGGGAGCTGTTTTTT